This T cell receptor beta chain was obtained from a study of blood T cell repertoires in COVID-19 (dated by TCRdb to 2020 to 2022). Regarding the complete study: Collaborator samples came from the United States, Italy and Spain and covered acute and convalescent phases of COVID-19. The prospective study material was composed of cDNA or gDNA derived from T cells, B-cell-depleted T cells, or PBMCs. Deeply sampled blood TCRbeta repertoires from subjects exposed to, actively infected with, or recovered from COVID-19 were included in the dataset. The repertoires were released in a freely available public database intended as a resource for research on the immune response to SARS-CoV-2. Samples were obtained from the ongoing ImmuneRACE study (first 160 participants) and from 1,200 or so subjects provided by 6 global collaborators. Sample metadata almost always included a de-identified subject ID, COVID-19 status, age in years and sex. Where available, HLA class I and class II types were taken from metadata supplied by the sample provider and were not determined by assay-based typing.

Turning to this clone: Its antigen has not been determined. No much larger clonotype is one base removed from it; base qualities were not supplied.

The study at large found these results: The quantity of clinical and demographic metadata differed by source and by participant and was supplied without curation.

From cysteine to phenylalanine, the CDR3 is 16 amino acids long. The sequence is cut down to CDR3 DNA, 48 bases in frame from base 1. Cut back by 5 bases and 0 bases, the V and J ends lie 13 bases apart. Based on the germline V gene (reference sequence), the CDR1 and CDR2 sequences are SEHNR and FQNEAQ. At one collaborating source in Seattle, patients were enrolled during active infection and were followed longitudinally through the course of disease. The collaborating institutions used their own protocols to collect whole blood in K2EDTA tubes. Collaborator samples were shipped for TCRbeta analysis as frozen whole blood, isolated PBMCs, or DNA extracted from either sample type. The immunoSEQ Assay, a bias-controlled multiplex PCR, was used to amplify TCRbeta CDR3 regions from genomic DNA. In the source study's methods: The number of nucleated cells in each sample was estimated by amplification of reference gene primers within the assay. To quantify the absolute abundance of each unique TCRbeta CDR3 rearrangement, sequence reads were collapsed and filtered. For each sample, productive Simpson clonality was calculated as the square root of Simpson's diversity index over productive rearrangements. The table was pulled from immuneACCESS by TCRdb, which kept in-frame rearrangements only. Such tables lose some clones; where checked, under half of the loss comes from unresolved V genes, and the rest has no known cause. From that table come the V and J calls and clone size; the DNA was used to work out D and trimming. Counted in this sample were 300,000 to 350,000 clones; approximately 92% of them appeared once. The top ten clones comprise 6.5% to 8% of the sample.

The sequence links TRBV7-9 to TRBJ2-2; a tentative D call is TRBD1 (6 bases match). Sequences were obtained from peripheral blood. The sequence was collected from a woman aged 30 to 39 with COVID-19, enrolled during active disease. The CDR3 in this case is CASSRTGISNTGELFF. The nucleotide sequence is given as TGTGCCAGCAGCCGAACAGGGATCTCGAACACCGGGGAGCTGTTTTTT.